This TCR beta chain was retrieved from a study of Graves' ophthalmopathy and Graves' hyperthyroidism (dated by TCRdb to between 2018 and 2020). Looking at the study overall: Peripheral blood was collected at initial diagnosis, prior to any treatment. To explore V-J signatures that separate ophthalmopathy from hyperthyroidism, a discovery set of 95 to 100 patients was enrolled, consisting of 40 to 45 with ophthalmopathy and some 56 with stable hyperthyroidism. After sampling, hyperthyroidism patients received methimazole starting at 30 mg daily, and ophthalmopathy patients received high-dose intravenous methylprednisolone. TCR beta repertoire signatures were used to distinguish Graves' ophthalmopathy from Graves' hyperthyroidism and to predict progression to ophthalmopathy. An independent validation cohort comprised some 19 hyperthyroidism patients and roughly 15 patients who later progressed from hyperthyroidism to ophthalmopathy. The approximately 90 discovery patients were divided at random into training and test sets in a 7:3 ratio. In more than five hyperthyroidism patients, T-cell repertoires of thyroid tissue and blood were compared. In total, around 130 blood samples were TCR-sequenced: approximately 40 ophthalmopathy, approximately 80 hyperthyroidism and some 17 hyperthyroidism-to-ophthalmopathy patients. The paper's findings and limits, for the study overall: In validation, the model predicted ophthalmopathy progression with about 70% sensitivity and roughly 72% specificity; some 13 predicted patients were CT-confirmed with GO in a median of approximately 6.2 months. Sample size was not statistically predetermined, and group allocation was not concealed from the investigators. Most expanded thyroid clonotypes with a frequency above 0.001 also appeared in blood, which suggests that blood repertoires may reflect the immune response in the thyroid. Ophthalmopathy was separated from stable hyperthyroidism by the 13-signature model with just under 90% sensitivity and approximately 84% specificity in cross-validation and with 80%/75% in the test set.

For repertoire sequencing, the TCR beta CDR3 regions were amplified from RNA transcripts. A first-round RT-PCR used HTBI primers with the Qiagen OneStep RT-PCR kit, followed by a second-round multiplex PCR, size selection and purification. Sequencing of the libraries was carried out on an Illumina HiSeq2000 in paired-end mode with 100 bp reads. The study's own analysis went as follows. Reads were processed with SOAPnuke, discarding reads with adapters, uncalled bases, mean Phred below 15, or no exact constant-primer or identifier match. COPE v1.2.5 was used to merge the high-quality paired reads. Clonotypes were defined as unique nucleotide sequences and were aligned to IMGT TRB V, D and J references using MiTCR v1.1. Analysis was restricted to V-J combinations with a frequency above 0.0001, which covered about 99% of repertoires. For each V-J combination, a TCR clonal expansion and chaos score was defined as the ratio of F50 clonal expansion to chaos observed in the TCRdist matrix. Welch's t-statistics and random forest were used to reduce the features to approximately 13 V-J combinations, which were then used as input to a naive Bayes classifier. The similarity between thyroid and blood repertoires was quantified using the Morisita-Horn index. TCRdb reprocessing: public reads trimmed at Q25 with fastp, clones called with MiXCR, in-frame beta chains kept. Under each unique CDR3 protein, matching rows form one entry showing the most common genes and DNA. It is TCRdb's table, rather than the study itself, that gives the V and J calls and clone size. This sample holds about 620,000 distinct CDR3 sequences; roughly 20% were observed only once. The biggest ten clones account for about 6.6% of the sample.

This clonotype was counted a few times. There is no known antigen for this receptor. No qualities accompany the bases; no much larger clone lies one base away. Hyperthyroidism was defined as stable when no progression to ophthalmopathy occurred within 18 months of follow-up. Patients with hyperthyroidism were aged 18 to 65 years, had been newly diagnosed, and had a disease duration of less than 2 months. Anyone with other autoimmune diseases, uncontrolled infections, pregnancy or lactation was excluded from the study. Diagnosis was based on clinical symptoms, serum thyroxine, TRAb, thyroid ultrasound and orbital computed tomography. PBMCs were isolated from more than 8 ml of fresh peripheral blood by Ficoll-Paque density gradient centrifugation. Total RNA was extracted using Trizol reagent, and RNA quality was checked on an Agilent 2100 Bioanalyzer. Sequencing was performed on peripheral blood. This receptor was obtained from a woman under 30 with stable Graves' hyperthyroidism. Some clones in this sample may be carry-over from other donors' samples. Donor details come from another sample of the same person, matched by shared clones.

The nucleotide sequence reads TGTGCCAGCAGTTACCCGGCAGTTTTAAACTACACCTTC. This codes for CASSYPAVLNYTF. The sequence joins TRBV6-2 or TRBV6-3 to TRBJ1-2; there is no confident call for the D gene. Per the germline V gene, MNHEY is the CDR1 and SVGEGT is the CDR2. V and J lose 2 bases and 10 bases, and a span of 14 bases separates them. There are 13 amino acids in the CDR3, from cysteine to phenylalanine inclusive. The entry retains the CDR3 DNA only, 39 bases that are in frame from base 1.